This is a list of T cell receptor beta chains from one sample in a study of blood T cells in healthy people across ages. TCRdb re-analysed the 5' RACE reads in MiXCR, keeping a single row per CDR3 protein. The profile shows 850,000 to 1,300,000 distinct CDR3 sequences, 35% to 55% of them singletons. Sequenced material: blood. These receptors all come from a woman aged 55-70 years in good health. Both conserved end residues are part of each CDR3. Fields, in order: V gene, CDR3 protein.

TRBV28,CASSPSGGGELFF
TRBV6-5,CASSYFQGSYEQYF
TRBV2,CASGDRGEDIQYF
TRBV5-8,CASSLAWQGNEQFF
TRBV7-9,CASSPAGTTYGYTF
TRBV27,CASSPRRLAGDFPYEQYF
TRBV6-6,CASVGAGDTQYF
TRBV5-1,CASSVDLGAYEQYF
TRBV10-3,CATRPPTGGADTQYF
TRBV24-1,CATSDPQADTQYF
TRBV10-3,CASGQGAIDEQFF
TRBV10-3,CATLDWGDTQYF
TRBV5-1,CASSLIASGNNIQYF
TRBV7-3,CASRHGGVGKNIQYF
TRBV14,CASSQAGWGAYNEQFF
TRBV28,CASSLRTREETQYF
TRBV7-2,CASRLAGYRYAYF
TRBV20-1,CSASPFGGTDTQYF
TRBV5-1,CASSFSGPLMEQYF
TRBV20-1,CSASGQGQETQYF
TRBV11-2,CASSLSGRTDNEQFF
TRBV20-1,CSATGGPQETQYF
TRBV29-1,CSVEDLPGSIQYF
TRBV20-1,CSASPRDWTYEQYF
TRBV4-2,CASSQGLYDEQYF
TRBV6-2/TRBV6-3,CASLQPTVAKNILYF
TRBV12-5,CASGEGRGNQPQHF
TRBV28,CASSLRQALSYEQYF
TRBV12-5,CASGLDRDRGEKLFF
TRBV9,CASSDPAQGGFSYEQYF
TRBV10-2,CASSERAYRRPTDTQYF
TRBV5-1,CASSLEPGGDEQYF
TRBV20-1,CSARALGGAGGSDTQYF
TRBV11-1,CASSPRAAYNEQYF
TRBV20-1,CSARGHRETQYF
TRBV4-1,CASSEGAGVRYEQYF
TRBV6-5,CASTLPGQRSVQFF